This note documents a single T cell receptor (beta chain) sequence. The antigen remains undetermined. The entry originates in a study of cytomegalovirus exposure and HLA in healthy donors. General study findings and limits: The study recorded 160 or so TCR beta chains that were cytomegalovirus-associated.

The CDR3 is made up of 15 amino acids. Trimming removed 7 bases from V and 0 bases from J; junction bases left unmatched: 8. Germline assignment: CDR1 SGHDT and CDR2 YYEEEE. Primers included in the PCR were 60 Vbeta and 13 Jbeta primers. Profiled with immunoSEQ multiplex PCR; TCRdb holds only in-frame clones, not every one. Of some 160,000 clones detected, approximately 82% appear once; the ten largest clones hold approximately 1.5%. When sampled, the donors appeared nominally healthy, though they likely had unrecorded immune exposures. The sequenced sample was PBMCs. The rearrangement uses TRBV5-6 and TRBJ2-5; the match to TRBD2 covers 8 bases. The source of this sequence is a male donor in good health and CMV-seronegative. In DNA form, the CDR3 reads TGTGCCAGCGGGGATAGCGGGATCCACCAAGAGACCCAGTACTTC. Translated, it gives CASGDSGIHQETQYF.